The 28 T cell receptor beta chains below come from one sample, sequenced in a study of cytomegalovirus exposure and HLA in healthy donors. A multiplex PCR was run with 60 Vbeta primers and 13 Jbeta primers. The table came from immunoSEQ multiplex PCR; TCRdb's copy has only in-frame clones and leaves some out. This table has 35,000 to 50,000 clones, 60% to 85% appearing once. Source material: PBMCs. The receptors come from a man aged 25-40 years in good health and CMV-seronegative.

The chain combines TRBV11-3 with TRBJ1-1, with TRBD1 as a possible D gene (6 bases). Germline V gives CDR1 SGHNT, CDR2 YENEEA. V was clipped by 3 bases and J by 0 bases, with 8 bases between them. The CDR3 loop spans 14 amino acids. CDR3 nucleotide sequence: TGTGCCAGCAGCTTTTCAGGGGTGAACACTGAAGCTTTCTTT. The encoded protein is CASSFSGVNTEAFF. The complete variable domain, with remaining parts taken from reference TRBV11-3 and TRBJ1-1, reads EAGVVQSPRYKIIEKKQPVAFWCNPISGHNTLYWYLQNLGQGPELLIRYENEEAVDDSQLPKDRFSAERLKGVDSTLKIQPAELGDSAVYLCASSFSGVNTEAFFGQGTRLTVV.

This clone has just one count. The gene calls are TRBV15 and TRBJ2-7; the match to TRBD1 covers 9 bases. This CDR3 spans 14 amino acids. After removal of 4 bases from V and 3 bases from J, the junction contained 4 bases not matched to a gene. Germline V gives CDR1 LNHNV, CDR2 YYDKDF (reference sequence). The CDR3 DNA follows: TGTGCCACCAGCATTGGACAGGGGATCTACGAGCAGTACTTC. Protein product: CATSIGQGIYEQYF.

CDR3 amino acids: CASSELTGINYGYTF. CDR3 nucleotides: TGTGCCAGCAGTGAACTAACAGGGATTAACTATGGCTACACCTTC. The chain employs TRBV6-1 and TRBJ1-2; D perhaps matches TRBD1 (6 bases). Germline loops: CDR1 MNHNS, CDR2 SASEGT. CDR3 length: 15 amino acids. With 2 bases removed from V and 1 base from J, the gap between germline ends came to 11 bases.

A few counts support this clone. The chain couples TRBV2 to TRBJ1-5; the D gene is possibly TRBD1 (5 bases). Trimming left V 5 bases short and J 6 bases short, with 14 bases between. CDR1 SNHLY and CDR2 FYNNEI come from the germline V gene. The CDR3 covers 14 residues. CDR3 amino acids: CASSPRQIGQPQHF. DNA for the CDR3: TGTGCCAGCAGTCCACGACAGATAGGTCAGCCCCAGCATTTT.

This clone has more than one count but fewer than ten. This chain uses TRBV7-2 with TRBJ1-2; 10 positions match TRBD1. Trimming at V came to 5 bases and at J to 8 bases, leaving 5 bases not matched to a gene. CDR3 length equals 13 residues. Per germline, CDR1 SGHTA and CDR2 FQGNSA. The CDR3 loop reads CASSQDRGLGYTF. CDR3 bases: TGTGCCAGCAGCCAAGACAGGGGGCTCGGCTACACCTTC.

The J gene is TRBJ2-5, the V gene TRBV12-5; a weak D match, TRBD2 (5 bases). V dropped 7 bases and J dropped 7 bases, with 16 bases sitting between them. Germline V gene data show CDR1 as LGHNT and CDR2 as FRNRAP. The length of the CDR3 is 13 residues. Here the CDR3 reads CASAPDFRGTQYF. Here the CDR3 DNA reads TGTGCTAGTGCCCCGGACTTCCGCGGGACCCAGTACTTC.

This CDR3 reads CASSQDLVRGTNEKLFF. For the CDR3, the DNA is TGCGCCAGCAGCCAAGATCTGGTCCGAGGCACTAATGAAAAACTGTTTTTT. The chain uses TRBV4-3 and TRBJ1-4; D gene uncertain. The CDR3 has 17 amino acids. The germline V gene has CDR1 LGHNA and CDR2 YSLEER. Trimming took off 0 bases at V and 2 bases at J, with 13 bases between the two ends.

The rearrangement uses TRBV7-6 and TRBJ1-2; possible D gene TRBD1, 5 bases. The CDR3 has 14 amino acids. V was cut by 5 bases and J by 8 bases, with 18 bases left in between. The germline V gene has CDR1 SGHVS and CDR2 FNYEAQ. CDR3 in amino acids: CASSLTAPPGGYTF. For the CDR3, the DNA is TGTGCCAGCAGCCTGACAGCTCCGCCGGGCGGCTACACCTTC.

Points on this clone: The junction does not match germline at one end; this may be a read error. The chain has TRBV6-5 and TRBJ2-3; no firm D call. This CDR3 is 12 amino acids long. The V gene's germline CDR1 is MNHEY and CDR2 SVGAGI. The chain's CDR3 is CASSYSWRLLHF. The CDR3 DNA reads as TGTGCCAGCAGTTACTCGTGGCGACTCCTCCATTTT.

This chain uses TRBV5-5 with TRBJ1-2; TRBD1 agrees at 9 bases. Germline CDR1 SGHKS, CDR2 YYEKEE (reference sequence). V dropped 6 bases and J dropped 4; count of bases not matched to a gene: 10. The CDR3 has 15 residues. The CDR3 region is CASIRTGERFYGYTF. DNA of the CDR3: TGTGCCAGCATTAGGACAGGGGAAAGATTCTATGGCTACACCTTC.

The chain carries TRBV30 and TRBJ1-1; D perhaps matches TRBD1 (5 bases). Germline CDR1 and CDR2: GTSNPN and SVGIG (reference sequence). This CDR3 contains 10 residues. V gave up 3 bases and J gave up 12 bases, with 11 bases separating them. The CDR3 sequence is CAWRGLRPFF. DNA of the CDR3: TGTGCCTGGAGGGGACTTCGACCTTTCTTT. Full variable domain (remainder filled in from reference TRBV30 and TRBJ1-1): SQTIHQWPATLVQPVGSPLSLECTVEGTSNPNLYWYRQAAGRGLQLLFYSVGIGQISSEVPQNLSASRPQDRQFILSSKKLLLSDSGFYLCAWRGLRPFFGQGTRLTVV.

This clone was recorded a few times. This chain joins TRBV30 and TRBJ1-2, with D uncertain. V lost 4 bases, J lost 8 bases, and 17 bases lay in between. The CDR3 length is 13 residues. Germline loops: CDR1 GTSNPN, CDR2 SVGIG (reference sequence). This CDR3 reads CAWIVVGMRGYTF. The CDR3 nucleotides read TGTGCCTGGATCGTCGTCGGGATGAGGGGCTACACCTTC.

V usage is TRBV28 and J usage is TRBJ1-4; perhaps TRBD1 as D (5 bases). The CDR3 runs 17 residues. Germline V gene sequence: CDR1 MDHEN, CDR2 SYDVKM. The V end lost 5 bases, the J end lost 7 bases, and 23 bases lay between the germline ends. The CDR3 DNA reads TGTGCCAGCAGTCCCGTTCAGGGAGGGGCTACAGGTGAAAAACTGTTTTTT. Translated: CASSPVQGGATGEKLFF.

This clone has just a few counts. The rearrangement joins TRBV4-2 to TRBJ1-2, with D tentatively TRBD1 (5 bases). This CDR3 has 15 amino acids. CDR1 and CDR2 from the germline V gene are LGHNA and YNFKEQ. Trimming removed 0 bases from V and 2 bases from J, with 10 bases in between. CDR3 residues: CASSQDSRVNYGYTF. CDR3 in DNA: TGTGCCAGCAGCCAAGATAGCAGGGTGAACTATGGCTACACCTTC.

The table lists this clone with a count of one. The chain combines TRBV6-5 with TRBJ2-1, with TRBD2 as a possible D gene (6 bases). Trimming cost V 4 bases and J 1 base, with 11 bases left between them. Germline lookup yields CDR1 MNHEY and CDR2 SVGAGI. This CDR3 region has 15 residues. CDR3 amino acids: CASSFLATSYNEQFF. DNA of the CDR3: TGTGCCAGCAGTTTTCTAGCGACGTCCTACAATGAGCAGTTCTTC.

V gene TRBV6-5 combines with J gene TRBJ1-5, with D possibly TRBD1 on 6 matching bases. The CDR3 sequence is 12 residues long. Germline loops: CDR1 MNHEY, CDR2 SVGAGI. Trimming removed 6 bases at V and 9 bases at J, with 12 bases between. The CDR3 sequence is CASRQQGRPQHF. Written as DNA, the CDR3 is TGTGCCAGCAGGCAACAGGGTCGGCCCCAGCATTTT.

The J gene is TRBJ1-1, the V gene TRBV15; a weak D match, TRBD1 (6 bases). The CDR3 consists of 14 residues. CDR1 and CDR2 from the germline V gene are LNHNV and YYDKDF (reference sequence). V lost 1 base to trimming and J lost 7 bases, with 13 bases between them. The CDR3 DNA reads TGTGCCACCAGCAGAGCTGGACAGCGAGTTGAAGCTTTCTTT. Encoded protein: CATSRAGQRVEAFF.

The rearrangement uses TRBV5-5 and TRBJ1-1; a weak D match, TRBD1 (5 bases). CDR1 and CDR2 (germline): SGHKS, YYEKEE (reference sequence). The CDR3 contains 16 residues. Trimming pared 2 bases from V and 2 bases from J, leaving 16 bases between. The CDR3 here is CASSLRGSRANTEAFF. The CDR3 DNA reads TGTGCCAGCAGCTTACGAGGAAGCAGGGCTAACACTGAAGCTTTCTTT.

The V call is TRBV6-4, the J call TRBJ2-3, with 10 bases fitting TRBD2. This CDR3 is built from 18 residues. The V gene's germline CDR1 is MRHNA and CDR2 SNTAGT. V shed 3 bases and J 5 bases; nucleotides not matched to a gene: 14. The CDR3 region has the DNA TGTGCCAGCAGTGATCCCAGAGCTAGCGGGAGTGAAGAAGATACGCAGTATTTT. It codes for CASSDPRASGSEEDTQYF.

V usage is TRBV5-1 and J usage is TRBJ2-5; TRBD2 matches 9 bases. There are 16 residues in the CDR3. J lost 3 bases, V lost 3 bases, and 9 bases had no gene match. Germline assignment: CDR1 SGHRS and CDR2 YFSETQ. The CDR3 protein is CASSSGGTSREETQYF. In DNA, the CDR3 is TGCGCCAGCAGCTCAGGAGGGACTAGCCGCGAAGAGACCCAGTACTTC.

The chain employs TRBV2 and TRBJ1-4, with TRBD1 matching over 11 bases. The CDR3 loop spans 16 amino acids. Germline CDR1 and CDR2: SNHLY and FYNNEI. The V gene end was trimmed by 4 bases and the J gene end by 7 bases; junction bases not matched to a gene: 8. The CDR3 loop reads CASSVDGTGGGEKLFF. For the CDR3, the DNA is TGTGCCAGCAGTGTCGATGGGACAGGGGGTGGTGAAAAACTGTTTTTT.

This clone has a handful of counts. The gene calls are TRBV28 and TRBJ1-2, with D perhaps TRBD1 (5 bases). Deletions cut 3 bases from V and 6 bases from J, with 17 bases between. This CDR3 spans 15 amino acids. CDR1 is MDHEN, CDR2 SYDVKM, per germline. The CDR3, as DNA: TGTGCCAGCAGTTTGTCAGGGTTTTCCCCTAATGGCTACACCTTC. Translating it yields CASSLSGFSPNGYTF.

This clone was detected a few times. V usage is TRBV6-6 and J usage is TRBJ1-5; D is unresolved. The CDR3 runs 13 residues. Deletions cut 4 bases from V and 3 bases from J, with 7 bases between. Germline assignment: CDR1 MNHNY and CDR2 SVGAGI (reference sequence). The CDR3 sequence: CASSWTANQPQHF. CDR3 coding DNA: TGTGCCAGCAGTTGGACTGCCAATCAGCCCCAGCATTTT.

J is TRBJ2-1 and V is TRBV28; the match to TRBD2 covers 7 bases. The V segment lost 3 bases and the J segment 5 bases; nucleotides outside the gene matches: 7. Germline CDR1 is MDHEN and CDR2 is SYDVKM. The CDR3 is 15 amino acids. The CDR3 DNA reads TGTGCCAGCAGTTTGAGTTTGGGGGGGGACAATGAGCAGTTCTTC. It encodes CASSLSLGGDNEQFF.

The V gene is TRBV4-1, the J gene TRBJ1-2; a weak D match, TRBD1 (6 bases). Looked up from germline, CDR1 is MGHRA and CDR2 is YSYEKL. The CDR3 has 18 amino acids. V shed 6 bases and J shed 2 bases, with 25 bases lying between them. CDR3 residues: CASRHGEARRGGNYGYTF. DNA for the CDR3: TGCGCCAGCAGACACGGCGAGGCCAGGAGAGGGGGAAACTATGGCTACACCTTC.

This clone was picked up one time. V is TRBV5-6 and J is TRBJ2-1; 9 nucleotides line up with TRBD2. The CDR3 contains 16 residues. CDR1 is SGHDT, CDR2 YYEEEE, per germline. The V gene end was trimmed by 4 bases and the J gene end by 5 bases; junction bases not matched to a gene: 10. CDR3 nucleotides: TGTGCCAGCAGCGGCGAGGGACTAGCATTTCACAATGAGCAGTTCTTC. It is translated as CASSGEGLAFHNEQFF.

This rearrangement joins TRBV4-2 to TRBJ1-2; 8 bases align to TRBD1. Germline V gene lookup returns CDR1 LGHNA and CDR2 YNFKEQ. CDR3 length: 12 amino acids. Losses at the gene ends were 4 bases for V and 8 bases for J; bases not matched to a gene: 3. The CDR3 here is CASSLTGVGYTF. CDR3 DNA: TGTGCCAGCAGCCTGACAGGGGTGGGCTACACCTTC.

This clone has a single count. V is TRBV4-2 and J is TRBJ1-4; tentatively, D is TRBD1 (5 bases). Germline CDR1 LGHNA, CDR2 YNFKEQ. The CDR3 consists of 15 residues. The V and J ends lost 1 base and 8 bases respectively, with 14 bases between them. The CDR3 reads CASSQVGQGEEKLFF. As DNA, the CDR3 is TGTGCCAGCAGCCAAGTGGGTCAGGGCGAGGAAAAACTGTTTTTT.